This TCR beta chain was observed in a study of response to subunit inactivated influenza vaccine. TCRdb re-analysed the RT-PCR reads in MiXCR, keeping a single row per CDR3 protein. The sample has just under 550,000 distinct CDR3 sequences, under 30% seen once. Germline V gives CDR1 SGHRS, CDR2 YFSETQ. The CDR3 is 16 amino acids. The germline V and J ends were trimmed by 0 bases and 2 bases, with 13 bases remaining between them. These data were likewise used in another study, on T cells expressing NK-cell markers. Turning to that study: As the method of synthesis, 5'RACE template switching with UMIs yielded TCR beta cDNA. One of the eight sequenced donors was seronegative, whereas the other seven were HCMV-seropositive. Several experiments confined sorting to alpha-beta TCR T cells with an anti-gamma-delta TCR antibody. Top CD8+ clonotypes included the dominant CD3+CD56+NKG2C+ clonotypes in roughly 6 donors. Uncertainty persisted over the HCMV specificity of expanded NKG2C+ T cell clones.

The sequences come from CD4+ T cells sorted from PBMCs, collected about 11 days after vaccination. This TCR was sampled from a man aged 50 to 60 who received an inactivated influenza vaccine. V gene TRBV5-1 combines with J gene TRBJ2-3, with D unclear. The CDR3 DNA sequence: TGCGCCAGCAGCTTGGCCCTAGGTCCCTACACAGATACGCAGTATTTT. Translating it yields CASSLALGPYTDTQYF.